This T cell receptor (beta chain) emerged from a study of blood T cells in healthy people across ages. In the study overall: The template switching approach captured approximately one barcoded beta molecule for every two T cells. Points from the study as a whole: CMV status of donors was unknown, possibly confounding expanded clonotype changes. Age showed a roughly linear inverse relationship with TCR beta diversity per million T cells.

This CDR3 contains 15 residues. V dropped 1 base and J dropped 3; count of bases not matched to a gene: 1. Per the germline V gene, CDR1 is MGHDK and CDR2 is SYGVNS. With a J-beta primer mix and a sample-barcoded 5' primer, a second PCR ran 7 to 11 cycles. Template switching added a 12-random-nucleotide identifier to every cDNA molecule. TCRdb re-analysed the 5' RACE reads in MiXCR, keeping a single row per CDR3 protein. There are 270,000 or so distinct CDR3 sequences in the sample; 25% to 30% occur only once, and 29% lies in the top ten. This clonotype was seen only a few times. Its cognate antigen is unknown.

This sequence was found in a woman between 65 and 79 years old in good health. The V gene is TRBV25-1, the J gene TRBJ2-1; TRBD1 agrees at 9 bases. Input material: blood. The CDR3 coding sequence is TGTGCCAGCAGTGAATGGGACAGGGACTACAATGAGCAGTTCTTC. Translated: CASSEWDRDYNEQFF.